The 13 T cell receptor beta chains below all came from one sample that was sequenced in a study of T cell responses to AZD1222 COVID-19 vaccine. Generated by immunoSEQ multiplex PCR, the TCRdb table keeps only in-frame clones and is missing some. Of 65,000 to 85,000 clones listed, 90% to 95% are singletons. Sequencing used peripheral blood, obtained on day 0 of AZD1222 vaccination. Source of these receptors: an adult in good health.

CDR3 protein: CSARGNQPQHF. CDR3 coding DNA: TGCAGTGCTAGGGGCAATCAGCCCCAGCATTTT. The V call is TRBV20-1, the J call TRBJ1-5, with D uncertain. V lost 3 bases, J lost 2 bases, and 2 bases lay in between. Germline V gene sequence: CDR1 DFQATT, CDR2 SNEGSKA (reference sequence). The CDR3 has 11 amino acids.

V usage is TRBV18 and J usage is TRBJ1-5; D gene ambiguous. The CDR3 is 12 residues long. The germline V gene encodes CDR1 KGHSH and CDR2 LQKENI. Trimming took 0 bases from V and 9 from J, leaving 6 bases between them. The DNA for the CDR3 is TGTGCCAGCTCACCACCCGGGAGGCCCCAGCATTTT. This translates into CASSPPGRPQHF. Variable domain in full (rest from reference TRBV18 and TRBJ1-5): NAGVMQNPRHLVRRRGQEARLRCSPMKGHSHVYWYRQLPEEGLKFMVYLQKENIIDESGMPKERFSAEFPKEGPSILRIQQVVRGDSAAYFCASSPPGRPQHFGDGTRLSIL.

The V call is TRBV3-1 (or the pseudogene TRBV3-2), the J call TRBJ1-4; maybe TRBD1 (5 bases). Germline values: CDR1 LGHDT, CDR2 YNNKEL (reference sequence). V gave up 3 bases and J gave up 8 bases, with 10 bases separating them. The CDR3 is 13 residues long. The CDR3 DNA follows: TGTGCCAGCAGCCAGCAGGGTAGGGAAAAACTGTTTTTT. This translates into CASSQQGREKLFF.

The CDR3 DNA is TGTGCCAGCAGCGGACCAGCGTTTGGCACCGGGGAGCTGTTTTTT. Protein product: CASSGPAFGTGELFF. The J gene is TRBJ2-2, the V gene TRBV7-2; unclear D gene. The length of the CDR3 is 15 residues. The V end lost 5 bases, the J end lost 4 bases, and 14 bases lay between the germline ends. Germline V gene lookup returns CDR1 SGHTA and CDR2 FQGNSA. Variable domain in full (rest from reference TRBV7-2 and TRBJ2-2): GAGVSQSPSNKVTEKGKDVELRCDPISGHTALYWYRQSLGQGLEFLIYFQGNSAPDKSGLPSDRFSAERTGGSVSTLTIQRTQQEDSAVYLCASSGPAFGTGELFFGEGSRLTVL.

The V gene is TRBV3-1 (or the pseudogene TRBV3-2), the J gene TRBJ2-4; 7 bases align to TRBD2. From germline, CDR1 is LGHDT and CDR2 YNNKEL (reference sequence). This CDR3 spans 13 amino acids. V shed 4 bases and J 5 bases; nucleotides not matched to a gene: 2. The CDR3 DNA reads TGTGCCAGCAGCCGCAGCGGGGAAAACATTCAGTACTTC. It translates to CASSRSGENIQYF.

The chain carries TRBV7-9 and TRBJ1-6, with 7 positions matching TRBD1. The CDR3 is 15 amino acids. J gave up 5 bases and V 4 bases, and 5 bases lay outside the gene matches. From germline, CDR1 is SEHNR and CDR2 FQNEAQ (reference sequence). The CDR3 reads CASSSRDSNNSPLHF. CDR3 coding DNA: TGTGCCAGCAGCTCCCGGGACAGCAATAATTCACCCCTCCACTTT.

The chain combines TRBV7-2 with TRBJ1-4, with a weak D call TRBD1 (5 bases). The CDR3 sequence is 15 residues long. Between the trimmed V and J ends, which lost 5 bases and 3 bases, there was a span of 13 bases. Germline values: CDR1 SGHTA, CDR2 FQGNSA. This CDR3 is CASSGGPEANEKLFF. CDR3 nucleotide sequence: TGTGCCAGCAGCGGGGGACCGGAAGCTAATGAAAAACTGTTTTTT.

The chain recombines TRBV7-3 with TRBJ2-7; 8 nucleotides match TRBD1. V lost 2 bases and J lost 6; bases outside the gene matches: 12. Germline CDR1 SGHTA, CDR2 FQGTGA. This CDR3 has 16 residues. CDR3 sequence reads: CASSLFSSGTGSEQYF. CDR3 in DNA: TGTGCCAGCAGCTTATTTTCCTCCGGGACAGGATCCGAGCAGTACTTC.

The chain employs TRBV2 and TRBJ2-2; D gene unclear. Germline values: CDR1 SNHLY, CDR2 FYNNEI. This CDR3 contains 11 residues. With 4 bases removed from V and 4 bases from J, the gap between germline ends came to 1 base. Here the CDR3 DNA reads TGTGCCAGCAGTGCCACCGGGGAGCTGTTTTTT. Protein: CASSATGELFF.

J is TRBJ2-2 and V is TRBV4-2; D gene unclear. CDR3 length equals 14 residues. V was cut by 6 bases and J by 6 bases, with 14 bases left in between. Per germline, CDR1 LGHNA and CDR2 YNFKEQ. The CDR3 reads CASRGALNAGELFF. Written as DNA, the CDR3 is TGTGCCAGCAGAGGCGCCTTAAATGCCGGGGAGCTGTTTTTT.

V is TRBV6-5 and J is TRBJ2-5; D perhaps matches TRBD1 (5 bases). The germline V gene encodes CDR1 MNHEY and CDR2 SVGAGI. This CDR3 contains 15 residues. The V and J ends lost 6 bases and 0 bases respectively, with 14 bases between them. CDR3 protein: CASRKDTLYQETQYF. For the CDR3, the DNA is TGTGCCAGCAGAAAGGACACCTTGTACCAAGAGACCCAGTACTTC.

The V call is TRBV2, the J call TRBJ2-3; 10 bases are a match to TRBD2. V gave up 4 bases and J gave up 2 bases; unmatched junction bases: 6. Germline assignment: CDR1 SNHLY and CDR2 FYNNEI. CDR3 length: 16 amino acids. The CDR3 coding sequence is TGTGCCAGCAGTGCCGGCAGCGGGGGGGCCACAGATACGCAGTATTTT. It translates to CASSAGSGGATDTQYF.

This clone showed up just once. Different DNA sequences within this sample yield the same CDR3. The gene calls are TRBV6-5 and TRBJ2-3; 13 bases align to TRBD2. CDR3 length: 15 residues. The ends lost 6 bases at V and 3 bases at J; junction bases unmatched: 3. From germline, CDR1 is MNHEY and CDR2 SVGAGI. The CDR3 region has the DNA TGTGCCAGCAGAACTAGCGGGGGGGCGACAGATACGCAGTATTTT. Encoded protein: CASRTSGGATDTQYF.